Below, 29 T cell receptor beta chains from the same sample are listed, as sequenced in a study of early T cells in non-severe SARS-CoV-2 infection. TCRdb independently ran MiXCR on the 5' RACE reads; one entry per CDR3 protein. The sample consists of more than 60,000 distinct CDR3 sequences, roughly a tenth of them appearing once. The specimen was whole blood. The receptors shown here come from an adult who was a healthcare worker with PCR-confirmed SARS-CoV-2 infection or an uninfected control (not recorded which).

The chain joins TRBV25-1 to TRBJ1-6; D is unresolved. CDR3 length: 14 residues. Trimming took 7 bases from V and 5 from J, leaving 12 bases between them. CDR1 is MGHDK and CDR2 is SYGVNS in the germline V gene. The CDR3 reads CASKNPGNNSPLHF. The CDR3 nucleotides read TGTGCCAGCAAGAATCCAGGAAATAATTCACCCCTCCACTTT.

This clonotype was picked up many times. This chain links TRBV5-1 with TRBJ2-7; 8 bases are a match to TRBD2. The CDR3 extends over 19 amino acids. CDR1 SGHRS and CDR2 YFSETQ come from the germline V gene. Trimming took 0 bases from V and 6 from J; bases not matched to a gene: 20. The CDR3 loop reads CASSLGNSGDLFSFGEQYF. In DNA form, the CDR3 reads TGCGCCAGCAGCTTGGGAAATAGCGGGGACCTCTTTTCTTTCGGCGAGCAGTACTTC.

This clonotype was detected ten times or more. The CDR3 spells CASSQPKNNRNQGKETQYF. The CDR3 nucleotides are TGCGCCAGCAGCCAACCAAAAAATAACCGGAACCAGGGAAAAGAGACCCAGTACTTC. The chain uses TRBV5-1 and TRBJ2-5; D is possibly TRBD1 (5 bases). Germline loops: CDR1 SGHRS, CDR2 YFSETQ. The CDR3 is 19 amino acids. V was pared by 4 bases and J by 3 bases, with 28 bases between.

In its sample, this clonotype was seen a few times. The rearrangement joins TRBV11-2 to TRBJ1-1; the D is unclear. V lost 5 bases and J lost 5, with 12 bases in between. The germline V gene encodes CDR1 SGHAT and CDR2 FQNNGV. This CDR3 spans 13 amino acids. Here the CDR3 reads CASSVGTGTEAFF. CDR3 in DNA: TGTGCCAGCAGCGTAGGAACGGGAACTGAAGCTTTCTTT.

Many counts were recorded for this clonotype. The chain has TRBV10-2 and TRBJ1-2; TRBD1 matches at 8 bases. J gave up 2 bases and V 1 base, and 3 bases lay outside the gene matches. Germline-derived CDR1 and CDR2 are WSHSY and SAAADI. The CDR3 totals 15 residues. The CDR3 region is CASSEWTGKNYGYTF. In DNA, the CDR3 is TGCGCCAGCAGTGAGTGGACAGGGAAGAACTATGGCTACACCTTC.

This clonotype was seen ten or more times. V and J are TRBV10-3 and TRBJ1-2; the D gene is possibly TRBD1 (5 bases). The germline V gene encodes CDR1 ENHRY and CDR2 SYGVKD. This CDR3 has 12 residues. Trimming took 11 bases from V and 4 from J, leaving 14 bases between them. The chain's CDR3 is CALRDGVYGYTF. The CDR3 DNA sequence: TGTGCCCTTCGGGACGGGGTCTATGGCTACACCTTC.

By share, this clonotype ranks as medium-sized. V gene TRBV29-1 combines with J gene TRBJ2-7; D tentatively reads TRBD1 or TRBD2 (5 bases each). CDR1 is SQVTM, CDR2 ANQGSEA, per germline. This CDR3 has 13 amino acids. V was cut by 4 bases and J by 7 bases, with 17 bases left in between. The chain's CDR3 is CSVVKAGRGEQYF. In DNA form, the CDR3 reads TGCAGCGTTGTCAAGGCAGGGAGAGGAGAGCAGTACTTC.

This clonotype turned up a few times. The gene calls are TRBV29-1 and TRBJ2-7, with D tentatively TRBD2 (6 bases). The CDR3 runs to 13 residues. V was clipped by 5 bases and J by 7 bases, with 18 bases between them. Germline lookup yields CDR1 SQVTM and CDR2 ANQGSEA. CDR3 amino acids: CSVSPGGVGEQYF. The CDR3 DNA is TGCAGCGTTTCTCCCGGCGGGGTAGGTGAGCAGTACTTC.

This clonotype was recorded at least ten times. The rearrangement uses TRBV19 and TRBJ2-7, with TRBD1 as a possible D gene (5 bases). The CDR3 covers 14 residues. Trimming took off 4 bases at V and 2 bases at J, with 12 bases between the two ends. Germline values: CDR1 LNHDA, CDR2 SQIVND (reference sequence). This chain's CDR3 is CASSRNRLPYEQYF. The CDR3 DNA reads as TGTGCCAGTAGTAGAAACAGGTTACCCTACGAGCAGTACTTC.

This clonotype occurred many times. The chain has TRBV12-3 or TRBV12-4 and TRBJ1-1, with TRBD1 matching over 7 bases. V gave up 2 bases and J gave up 0 bases; unmatched junction bases: 9. This CDR3 contains 17 residues. DNA for the CDR3: TGTGCCAGCAGTTTAATCCTCACAGGGGCTCTGAACACTGAAGCTTTCTTT. Translation: CASSLILTGALNTEAFF.

This clonotype was observed a few times. The genes are TRBV7-2 and TRBJ1-5, with D hard to call. CDR3 size: 15 residues. Germline CDR1 reads SGHTA; CDR2 reads FQGNSA. Trimming removed 4 bases at V and 0 bases at J, with 10 bases between. The CDR3 protein is CASSSTPDSNQPQHF. The CDR3 coding sequence is TGTGCCAGCAGCTCGACTCCGGATAGCAATCAGCCCCAGCATTTT.

This clonotype was seen many times. The chain uses TRBV6-1 and TRBJ2-7; D may match TRBD1 or TRBD2 (5 bases each). V lost 5 bases to trimming and J lost 5 bases, with 10 bases between them. Germline V gene data show CDR1 as MNHNS and CDR2 as SASEGT. This CDR3 has 12 amino acids. The CDR3 region has the DNA TGTGCCAGCAGTTGGGGGTGGGACGAGCAGTACTTC. This codes for CASSWGWDEQYF.

The V call is TRBV20-1, the J call TRBJ1-2; 9 bases agree with TRBD1. CDR3 length: 15 amino acids. The V segment lost 3 bases and the J segment 4 bases; nucleotides outside the gene matches: 9. The germline CDR1 and CDR2 sequences are DFQATT and SNEGSKA (reference sequence). Here the CDR3 reads CSASSQGQGSYGYTF. The CDR3 DNA reads as TGCAGTGCTAGTTCACAGGGACAGGGCTCCTATGGCTACACCTTC.

This clonotype was seen a handful of times. This chain connects TRBV6-6 to TRBJ2-7; 8 positions match TRBD2. The V segment lost 5 bases and the J segment 4 bases; nucleotides outside the gene matches: 13. This CDR3 comprises 16 residues. Germline CDR1 reads MNHNY; CDR2 reads SVGAGI (reference sequence). The CDR3 protein is CASSESFGGATYEQYF. CDR3 nucleotides: TGTGCCAGCAGTGAAAGTTTCGGGGGGGCTACATACGAGCAGTACTTC.

This sequence joins TRBV11-2 and TRBJ2-7; 14 bases match TRBD2. J was trimmed by 5 bases and V by 1 base; bases with no gene match: 4. The CDR3 sequence is 16 residues long. In germline, CDR1 is SGHAT, CDR2 FQNNGV. The CDR3 reads CASSLAGLAGGDEQYF. In DNA form, the CDR3 reads TGTGCCAGCAGCTTAGCTGGACTAGCGGGAGGCGACGAGCAGTACTTC.

In this sample, this clonotype turned up many times. The chain employs TRBV27 and TRBJ2-7, with TRBD2 matching over 9 bases. This CDR3 spans 15 amino acids. Trimming at V came to 3 bases and at J to 0 bases, leaving 3 bases not matched to a gene. Germline V CDR1 and CDR2: MNHEY, SMNVEV (reference sequence). The CDR3 is CASSLVSGSSYEQYF. The CDR3 DNA is TGTGCCAGCAGTTTGGTTAGCGGGAGCTCCTACGAGCAGTACTTC.

This chain uses TRBV6-1 with TRBJ2-3; D is undetermined. Looked up from germline, CDR1 is MNHNS and CDR2 is SASEGT. V was clipped by 11 bases and J by 1 base, with 10 bases between them. CDR3 length: 12 residues. The CDR3 DNA reads as TGTGCCGCTGTTAAGGGCACAGATACGCAGTATTTT. Amino acid sequence: CAAVKGTDTQYF.

This clonotype was seen a handful of times. This chain joins TRBV5-1 and TRBJ2-1; 8 bases align to TRBD2. V gave up 4 bases and J gave up 3 bases; unmatched junction bases: 6. Germline V gene lookup returns CDR1 SGHRS and CDR2 YFSETQ. The CDR3 contains 15 residues. CDR3 DNA sequence: TGCGCCAGCAGCCGGGAGGGAGGGATCTACAATGAGCAGTTCTTC. Translated: CASSREGGIYNEQFF.

For this clonotype: A much bigger clone sits one base away, suggesting this may be a read error. The chain joins TRBV20-1 to TRBJ2-7; TRBD1 matches 7 bases. CDR3 length: 12 residues. CDR1 DFQATT and CDR2 SNEGSKA come from the germline V gene (reference sequence). V trimming: 7 bases; J trimming: 6 bases; junction bases outside the gene matches: 9. The CDR3 nucleotides are TGCAGTGTTACCGACAGGGTCGTCGAGCAGTACTTC. Its translation is CSVTDRVVEQYF.

This clonotype was picked up a small number of times. The V gene is TRBV5-1, the J gene TRBJ2-7; the match to TRBD2 covers 7 bases. Trimming cost V 3 bases and J 5 bases; bases outside gene matches: 5. Germline V lookup: CDR1 SGHRS, CDR2 YFSETQ. The CDR3 is 13 amino acids. The DNA of the CDR3 is TGCGCCAGCAGCTACGGGGGGAGAGACGAGCAGTACTTC. This translates into CASSYGGRDEQYF. Full variable domain (outside the CDR3, taken from reference TRBV5-1 and TRBJ2-7): KAGVTQTPRYLIKTRGQQVTLSCSPISGHRSVSWYQQTPGQGLQFLFEYFSETQRNKGNFPGRFSGRQFSNSRSEMNVSTLELGDSALYLCASSYGGRDEQYFGPGTRLTVT.

There are many counts of this clonotype. The chain is built from TRBV20-1 and TRBJ1-5, with D unclear. V shed 0 bases and J shed 4 bases, with 4 bases lying between them. The CDR3 has 12 residues. CDR1 DFQATT and CDR2 SNEGSKA come from the germline V gene (reference sequence). The CDR3 DNA follows: TGCAGTGCTAGAGAACGAAATCAGCCCCAGCATTTT. It is translated as CSARERNQPQHF.

This clonotype has at least ten counts. The V gene is TRBV5-5, the J gene TRBJ2-5; 10 positions match TRBD2. This CDR3 region has 15 residues. The ends lost 2 bases at V and 2 bases at J; junction bases unmatched: 3. Germline lookup yields CDR1 SGHKS and CDR2 YYEKEE (reference sequence). CDR3 nucleotides: TGTGCCAGCAGCTTAAGGACTAGCGGACAAGAGACCCAGTACTTC. Its translation is CASSLRTSGQETQYF.

The chain is built from TRBV20-1 and TRBJ2-1, with D possibly matching TRBD2 (5 bases). V gave up 2 bases and J gave up 10 bases, with 12 bases separating them. The germline CDR1 and CDR2 sequences are DFQATT and SNEGSKA (reference sequence). The CDR3 has 12 amino acids. The chain's CDR3 is CSARMTPGEQFF. CDR3 in DNA: TGCAGTGCTAGAATGACCCCGGGGGAGCAGTTCTTC.

The table lists this clonotype with a few counts. V usage is TRBV7-3 and J usage is TRBJ2-3; D unclear. CDR3 length: 14 amino acids. The V gene lost 5 bases and the J gene lost 0 bases, with 9 bases spanning the gap. Germline V CDR1 and CDR2: SGHTA, FQGTGA. CDR3 sequence reads: CASSPDHSTDTQYF. The CDR3 bases are TGTGCCAGCAGCCCGGATCACAGCACAGATACGCAGTATTTT.

This clonotype was recorded many times. This chain joins TRBV12-3 or TRBV12-4 and TRBJ1-3; D not resolved. This CDR3 has 14 residues. V was shortened by 3 bases and J by 3 bases, with 9 bases between the two germline ends. CDR3 nucleotides: TGTGCCAGCAGTTTTGGGAGCGATGGAAACACCATATATTTT. The encoded protein is CASSFGSDGNTIYF.

V gene TRBV21-1 combines with J gene TRBJ2-3; the table gives TRBD1 as D, unverified against the DNA. TRBV21-1 is an annotated pseudogene. This CDR3 comprises 16 residues. CDR3 region: CASTRRDRTRTDTQYF. In nucleotides, the CDR3 is TGTGCCAGCACCAGAAGGGACAGAACTAGAACAGATACGCAGTATTTT.

On this clonotype itself: A read error may be the cause here, since a much bigger clone is one base away. The conserved phenylalanine or tryptophan normally closing the CDR3 is absent here, so this likely arose from a read error. This sequence joins TRBV12-5 and TRBJ1-2; D not certain. The CDR3 loop spans 13 amino acids. V was trimmed by 5 bases and J by 2 bases, leaving 9 bases between them. Per the germline V gene, CDR1 is LGHNT and CDR2 is FRNRAP. CDR3 region: CASGQSGNYGYTS. CDR3 DNA: TGTGCTAGTGGTCAGTCCGGGAACTATGGCTACACCTCC.

This clonotype appeared many times. The chain couples TRBV9 to TRBJ2-7; TRBD1 is a possible D gene (6 bases). V lost 0 bases to trimming and J lost 0 bases, with 10 bases between them. The CDR3 has 15 amino acids. Germline values: CDR1 SGDLS, CDR2 YYNGEE. In DNA, the CDR3 is TGTGCCAGCAGCGTAGGACAGGATAGCTCCTACGAGCAGTACTTC. Translation: CASSVGQDSSYEQYF.

This clonotype was seen only a few times. The V gene is TRBV27, the J gene TRBJ2-3; D gene unclear. The CDR3 covers 15 residues. The germline CDR1 and CDR2 sequences are MNHEY and SMNVEV (reference sequence). V was shortened by 6 bases and J by 6 bases, with 19 bases between the two germline ends. In DNA form, the CDR3 reads TGTGCCAGCAGCCCGGTGTCGGCCTCCCGGGATACGCAGTATTTT. The encoded protein is CASSPVSASRDTQYF.